This entry lists 30 T cell receptor beta chains sequenced from one sample in a study of cytomegalovirus exposure and HLA in healthy donors (dated by TCRdb to about 2017). Library method: the immunoSEQ multiplex PCR assay. For the multiplex PCR, a mixture combining 60 forward primers for TCR Vbeta segments and 13 reverse primers for TCR Jbeta segments was used. Held by TCRdb, this immuneACCESS table contains in-frame sequences only and omits some clones. Under half of the omission traces to an unresolved V gene where checked; the cause of the rest is unknown. Present in this sample are 200,000 to 250,000 clones, about three quarters of which were seen just once. The ten biggest clones cover about 16% of the sample. Sequenced: PBMCs. These TCRs come from a man between 35 and 55 years old in good health and CMV-seronegative.

The V gene is TRBV6-6, the J gene TRBJ1-1; 7 bases line up with TRBD1. The length of the CDR3 is 16 residues. Germline CDR1 is MNHNY and CDR2 is SVGAGI (reference sequence). Unmatched junction bases numbered 12, after V lost 7 bases and J lost 1 base. CDR3 region: CASTLADRDGNTEAFF. As DNA, the CDR3 is TGTGCCAGCACCCTCGCTGACAGGGATGGGAACACTGAAGCTTTCTTT.

Remarks on this clone: Other DNA sequences in this specimen translate into the identical CDR3. This chain uses TRBV9 with TRBJ1-1; the D gene is possibly TRBD1 (5 bases). The CDR3 length is 14 residues. Germline loops: CDR1 SGDLS, CDR2 YYNGEE. V was pared by 1 base and J by 1 base, with 8 bases between. The CDR3 here is CASSVSQGNTEAFF. In DNA, the CDR3 is TGTGCCAGCAGCGTATCCCAGGGGAACACTGAAGCTTTCTTT.

CDR3 in DNA: TGTGCCAGCAGCCACCAAACAGGAACATTAGCCAAAAACATTCAGTACTTC. Its translation: CASSHQTGTLAKNIQYF. This sequence joins TRBV5-6 and TRBJ2-4, with a weak D call TRBD1 (5 bases). This CDR3 is built from 17 residues. Trimming left V 4 bases short and J 0 bases short, with 17 bases between. Germline CDR1 and CDR2: SGHDT and YYEEEE.

CDR3 in amino acids: CASSLATSGENEQFF. The DNA for the CDR3 is TGTGCCAGCAGCTTGGCGACTAGCGGGGAGAATGAGCAGTTCTTC. The rearrangement joins TRBV7-6 to TRBJ2-1; 11 positions match TRBD2. Looked up from germline, CDR1 is SGHVS and CDR2 is FNYEAQ. V lost 3 bases to trimming and J lost 7 bases; unmatched junction nucleotides: 5. CDR3 length: 15 amino acids.

This sequence joins TRBV10-3 and TRBJ1-2, with 11 bases identical to TRBD1. Germline CDR1 and CDR2: ENHRY and SYGVKD. Trimming removed 4 bases from V and 0 bases from J; junction bases left unmatched: 7. The CDR3 totals 17 residues. The DNA for the CDR3 is TGTGCCATCAGTGCCTGGACAGGGGGCCCATCTAACTATGGCTACACCTTC. Protein product: CAISAWTGGPSNYGYTF.

This chain uses TRBV4-3 with TRBJ1-2; D is possibly TRBD1 (6 bases). The V and J ends lost 1 base and 3 bases respectively, with 9 bases between them. Germline V gene sequence: CDR1 LGHNA, CDR2 YSLEER. The CDR3 sequence is 14 residues long. CDR3 amino acids: CASSQGGQYYGYTF. DNA for the CDR3: TGCGCCAGCAGCCAAGGGGGACAATACTATGGCTACACCTTC.

This chain joins TRBV10-3 and TRBJ2-6; D unresolved. Germline-derived CDR1 and CDR2 are ENHRY and SYGVKD. The CDR3 is made up of 12 amino acids. V was cut by 8 bases and J by 0 bases, with 2 bases left in between. The chain's CDR3 is CAIHSGANVLTF. In DNA form, the CDR3 reads TGTGCCATCCACTCTGGGGCCAACGTCCTGACTTTC.

The genes are TRBV29-1 and TRBJ2-7, with D tentatively TRBD2 (5 bases). Germline-derived CDR1 and CDR2 are SQVTM and ANQGSEA. V lost 6 bases and J 2 bases, leaving 11 bases between the germline ends. The CDR3 totals 12 residues. CDR3 nucleotide sequence: TGCAGCGTCGCCCCCGGGGCCTACGAGCAGTACTTC. Amino acid sequence: CSVAPGAYEQYF.

On this clone itself: With a much larger clone just one base away, this may be a read error. The J gene is TRBJ1-5, the V gene TRBV27; TRBD1 is a possible D gene (5 bases). This CDR3 region has 13 residues. Trimming left V 2 bases short and J 6 bases short, with 8 bases between. Germline V gives CDR1 MNHEY, CDR2 SMNVEV (reference sequence). The CDR3 region is CASSLGGGQPQHF. CDR3 nucleotide sequence: TGTGCCAGCAGTTTAGGGGGGGGTCAGCCCCAGCATTTT.

The V gene is TRBV7-3, the J gene TRBJ2-1, with 11 bases fitting TRBD2. This CDR3 is built from 17 residues. V trimming: 5 bases; J trimming: 2 bases; junction bases outside the gene matches: 8. The germline gives CDR1 SGHTA, CDR2 FQGTGA. The CDR3 here is CASSTGVSGRAYNEQFF. The CDR3 DNA reads TGTGCCAGCAGCACCGGCGTTAGCGGGAGGGCCTACAATGAGCAGTTCTTC.

Note on this clone: One end of the junction does not line up with germline, which may come from a read error. Other nucleotide sequences from this sample produce the same CDR3. The gene calls are TRBV6-1 and TRBJ1-2, with a possible D match to TRBD1 (5 bases). CDR1 and CDR2 from the germline V gene are MNHNS and SASEGT. This CDR3 is 14 amino acids long. CDR3 sequence reads: CASRVTVGNYGYTF. The CDR3 DNA is TGTGCTAGCAGGGTAACAGTCGGTAACTATGGCTACACCTTC.

The chain employs TRBV19 and TRBJ1-6; D is perhaps TRBD1 (5 bases). CDR3 length equals 15 residues. V lost 1 base and J lost 7, with 11 bases in between. Germline CDR1 reads LNHDA; CDR2 reads SQIVND (reference sequence). DNA for the CDR3: TGTGCCAGTAGTATAGTAGGGCAGGGCAATTCACCCCTCCACTTT. This codes for CASSIVGQGNSPLHF. The complete variable domain, with remaining parts taken from reference TRBV19 and TRBJ1-6, reads DGGITQSPKYLFRKEGQNVTLSCEQNLNHDAMYWYRQDPGQGLRLIYYSQIVNDFQKGDIAEGYSVSREKKESFPLTVTSAQKNPTAFYLCASSIVGQGNSPLHFGNGTRLTVT.

J is TRBJ2-5 and V is TRBV7-9, with TRBD1 identical over 9 bases. V shed 1 base, J shed 3 bases, and the junction held 9 bases outside the gene matches. Germline loops: CDR1 SEHNR, CDR2 FQNEAQ (reference sequence). The CDR3 length is 17 residues. In DNA form, the CDR3 reads TGTGCCAGCAGCTTAGGGGACAGGGTTCACGCGGAAGAGACCCAGTACTTC. It translates to CASSLGDRVHAEETQYF.

The chain links TRBV7-3 to TRBJ2-1; 8 bases align to TRBD2. The CDR3 extends over 16 amino acids. V was pared by 5 bases and J by 6 bases, with 12 bases of the junction left unmatched. Germline V gene data show CDR1 as SGHTA and CDR2 as FQGTGA. The CDR3 is CASSLPSREGLNEQFF. CDR3 bases: TGTGCCAGCAGCCTCCCATCACGGGAGGGCCTCAATGAGCAGTTCTTC.

The gene calls are TRBV19 and TRBJ2-7; 9 bases align to TRBD1. The junction had 5 bases not matched to a gene; V was cut back by 1 base and J by 4 bases. Germline CDR1 is LNHDA and CDR2 is SQIVND (reference sequence). This CDR3 region has 15 residues. CDR3 DNA sequence: TGTGCCAGTAGTATAGGTGCCGGGACAGGGTACGAGCAGTACTTC. Protein: CASSIGAGTGYEQYF.

The chain has TRBV9 and TRBJ1-4, with 10 bases matching TRBD1. CDR3 length: 16 amino acids. V shed 0 bases, J shed 7 bases, and the junction held 6 bases outside the gene matches. Looked up from germline, CDR1 is SGDLS and CDR2 is YYNGEE. The CDR3 nucleotides are TGTGCCAGCAGCGTAGTTGGGACAGGGGAGGGTGAAAAACTGTTTTTT. It specifies CASSVVGTGEGEKLFF. Full variable domain (remainder filled in from reference TRBV9 and TRBJ1-4): DSGVTQTPKHLITATGQRVTLRCSPRSGDLSVYWYQQSLDQGLQFLIQYYNGEERAKGNILERFSAQQFPDLHSELNLSSLELGDSALYFCASSVVGTGEGEKLFFGSGTQLSVL.

The J gene is TRBJ2-1, the V gene TRBV14, with TRBD1 as a possible D gene (6 bases). Germline V gene sequence: CDR1 SGHDN, CDR2 FVKESK. The CDR3 is 17 residues long. V gave up 1 base and J gave up 0 bases, with 13 bases separating them. CDR3: CASSQGGRRSSYNEQFF. In DNA form, the CDR3 reads TGTGCCAGCAGCCAAGGGGGGCGGAGGAGCTCCTACAATGAGCAGTTCTTC.

The chain is built from TRBV7-8 and TRBJ1-2; TRBD1 matches 9 bases. The CDR3 runs to 15 residues. Germline CDR1 reads SGHVS; CDR2 reads FQNEAQ. V trimming: 1 base; J trimming: 7 bases; junction bases outside the gene matches: 7. The CDR3 here is CASSLGQGEVPGYTF. The DNA for the CDR3 is TGTGCCAGCAGCTTAGGACAGGGGGAAGTGCCTGGCTACACCTTC.

The J gene is TRBJ1-2, the V gene TRBV5-1; no clear D. This CDR3 region has 15 residues. Trimming pared 0 bases from V and 4 bases from J, leaving 13 bases between. Germline V gene data show CDR1 as SGHRS and CDR2 as YFSETQ. This chain's CDR3 is CASSLGTEVRYGYTF. The CDR3, as DNA: TGCGCCAGCAGCTTGGGGACGGAGGTGCGCTATGGCTACACCTTC.

This chain links TRBV4-3 with TRBJ1-2, with unresolved D. The CDR3 sequence is 13 residues long. The V and J ends lost 0 bases and 5 bases respectively, with 7 bases between them. Germline V gene lookup returns CDR1 LGHNA and CDR2 YSLEER. The CDR3 reads CASSQDTAYGYTF. The CDR3 region has the DNA TGCGCCAGCAGCCAAGACACTGCTTATGGCTACACCTTC.

To note about this clone: Other DNA variants within this sample encode the same CDR3. The chain links TRBV28 to TRBJ2-5; 7 positions agree with TRBD2. CDR1 is MDHEN, CDR2 SYDVKM, per germline. The CDR3 spans 13 residues. V shed 1 base and J 5 bases; nucleotides not matched to a gene: 1. The CDR3 nucleotides are TGTGCCAGCAGTTTATCCGGGGGGGAGACCCAGTACTTC. It yields the protein CASSLSGGETQYF.

This rearrangement joins TRBV11-1 to TRBJ1-2; 7 positions match TRBD1. Germline V lookup: CDR1 SGHAT, CDR2 FQDESV (reference sequence). The CDR3 totals 14 residues. V lost 5 bases to trimming and J lost 8 bases; unmatched junction nucleotides: 11. The CDR3 is CASSDPGGLGGYTF. The CDR3 DNA reads TGTGCCAGCAGCGATCCAGGGGGTTTGGGCGGCTACACCTTC. The full variable domain, in which reference TRBV11-1 and TRBJ1-2 provide the parts outside the CDR3, is EAEVAQSPRYKITEKSQAVAFWCDPISGHATLYWYRQILGQGPELLVQFQDESVVDDSQLPKDRFSAERLKGVDSTLKIQPAELGDSAMYLCASSDPGGLGGYTFGSGTRLTVV.

The V gene is TRBV6-6, the J gene TRBJ2-7; a possible D gene is TRBD1 (6 bases). In germline, CDR1 is MNHNY, CDR2 SVGAGI (reference sequence). V was shortened by 8 bases and J by 3 bases, with 17 bases between the two germline ends. The CDR3 sequence is 14 residues long. This CDR3 reads CASCPGTPHYEQYF. The CDR3 nucleotides read TGTGCCAGCTGCCCCGGGACACCTCACTACGAGCAGTACTTC.

The chain is built from TRBV5-1 and TRBJ1-1; D not certain. V lost 2 bases, J lost 3 bases, and 8 bases lay in between. There are 13 residues in the CDR3. Per the germline V gene, CDR1 is SGHRS and CDR2 is YFSETQ. The CDR3 coding sequence is TGCGCCAGCAGCTTTGTCCCCGACACTGAAGCTTTCTTT. Its translation is CASSFVPDTEAFF.

The chain recombines TRBV5-5 with TRBJ2-7, with no clear D. CDR3 length equals 13 residues. V gave up 2 bases and J gave up 3 bases, with 9 bases separating them. Looked up from germline, CDR1 is SGHKS and CDR2 is YYEKEE (reference sequence). The CDR3 coding sequence is TGTGCCAGCAGCTTTCGGGTTAGCTACGAGCAGTACTTC. This sequence encodes CASSFRVSYEQYF.

The chain joins TRBV18 to TRBJ2-5, with D possibly matching TRBD2 (5 bases). CDR1 is KGHSH, CDR2 LQKENI, per germline. The CDR3 extends over 13 amino acids. The V and J ends lost 3 bases and 5 bases respectively, with 10 bases between them. CDR3 sequence: CASSPLGAETQYF. CDR3 in DNA: TGTGCCAGCTCACCCTTGGGAGCGGAGACCCAGTACTTC.

CDR3 in DNA: TGTGCCAGCATTTCGGACAGGAACACTGAAGCTTTCTTT. It encodes CASISDRNTEAFF. This chain connects TRBV2 to TRBJ1-1; possibly TRBD1 for D (6 bases). From germline, CDR1 is SNHLY and CDR2 FYNNEI. V lost 7 bases and J 1 base, leaving 10 bases between the germline ends. CDR3 length: 13 amino acids.

V usage is TRBV7-8 and J usage is TRBJ2-1; 13 positions agree with TRBD2. Germline CDR1 and CDR2: SGHVS and FQNEAQ. J lost 5 bases, V lost 4 bases, and 2 bases had no gene match. The CDR3 length is 15 residues. The CDR3 sequence is CASSSGLAGNNEQFF. CDR3 in DNA: TGTGCCAGCAGCTCGGGACTAGCGGGGAACAATGAGCAGTTCTTC.

The chain is built from TRBV5-1 and TRBJ2-1; TRBD1 aligns across 7 bases. The CDR3 loop spans 19 amino acids. The J segment lost 5 bases and the V segment lost 0 bases, leaving 17 bases of the junction unmatched. Germline V gene sequence: CDR1 SGHRS, CDR2 YFSETQ. CDR3 sequence (DNA): TGCGCCAGCAGCTTGGATGTGAGACAGGGTCTAGGGGAGAACAATGAGCAGTTCTTC. This sequence encodes CASSLDVRQGLGENNEQFF.

The DNA for the CDR3 is TGCGCCAGCAGCCCGCGGATCCAAGAGACCCAGTACTTC. Its protein is CASSPRIQETQYF. The V and J genes are TRBV4-1 and TRBJ2-5, with D unclear. The CDR3 sequence is 13 residues long. The V and J ends lost 4 bases and 1 base respectively, with 7 bases between them. Germline lookup yields CDR1 MGHRA and CDR2 YSYEKL.